This T cell receptor (beta chain) came from a study of cytomegalovirus exposure and HLA in healthy donors. PCR involved 60 Vbeta and 13 Jbeta primers. The protocol was immunoSEQ multiplex PCR, while the TCRdb copy is restricted to in-frame clones and leaves out a portion. The profile shows 200,000 to 250,000 clones, approximately 90% of them singletons. Regarding the study as a whole: Rates of TCR association differed by HLA locus in a later analysis, with DRB1 highest and HLA-C lowest. An analysis done earlier found most TCR beta V segments productive about 87% or about 30% of the time. Several of the most significant clusters appeared linked to common viral pathogens, based on a later analysis.

There are 16 residues in the CDR3. V lost 5 bases, J lost 0 bases, and 13 bases lay in between. The germline V gene encodes CDR1 SNHLY and CDR2 FYNNEI. This clone was recorded only once. What it binds is not known. This sequence was found in a woman aged 18-29 years in good health and CMV-seronegative. V gene TRBV2 combines with J gene TRBJ1-4; tentative D call: TRBD1 (5 bases). Sequenced sample: PBMCs. CDR3 sequence: CASSQPLTATNEKLFF. CDR3 bases: TGTGCCAGCAGTCAACCTTTGACAGCAACTAATGAAAAACTGTTTTTT. Combining the CDR3 with reference TRBV2 and TRBJ1-4 gives the whole variable domain EPEVTQTPSHQVTQMGQEVILRCVPISNHLYFYWYRQILGQKVEFLVSFYNNEISEKSEIFDDQFSVERPDGSNFTLKIRSTKLEDSAMYFCASSQPLTATNEKLFFGSGTQLSVL.